This T cell receptor beta chain originates from a study of T cell responses to AZD1222 COVID-19 vaccine. Regarding the study as a whole: Of spike-specific TCRs, nearly half reportedly target regions left unmutated in variants. Only a handful of individuals given AZD1222 were seropositive at baseline. Repertoire collection took place solely once the T cell response had peaked.

As concerns this clone: Its antigen is not identified.

This CDR3 contains 15 residues. The germline V gene encodes CDR1 SGDLS and CDR2 YYNGEE. V was cut by 0 bases and J by 3 bases, with 10 bases left in between. The method was immunoSEQ multiplex PCR; TCRdb's version includes in-frame clones alone and lacks a portion of them. The sample records 150,000 to 200,000 clones, less than 95% being singletons. The sequence came from an adult in good health. J is TRBJ1-5 and V is TRBV9, with D perhaps matching TRBD1 (5 bases). The sequencing used peripheral blood, collected on day 0 of AZD1222 vaccination. The CDR3 region is CASSVDGGANQPQHF. CDR3 nucleotides: TGTGCCAGCAGCGTAGACGGGGGAGCCAATCAGCCCCAGCATTTT.